Following are 24 T cell receptor beta chains from one sample sequenced in a study of PD-L1 blockade in urothelial cancer. The method was immunoSEQ multiplex PCR; TCRdb's version includes in-frame clones alone and lacks a portion of them. This sample carries about 32,000 clones, 84% of them seen once, and the ten largest clones take less than 40%. This material consisted of PBMCs, taken around atezolizumab (anti-PD-L1) treatment. The receptors derive from a man between 60 and 70 years old with urothelial cancer.

This rearrangement joins TRBV4-3 to TRBJ2-1; 7 bases align to TRBD2. This CDR3 region has 16 residues. J was trimmed by 2 bases and V by 0 bases; bases with no gene match: 4. Germline V gene sequence: CDR1 LGHNA, CDR2 YSLEER. CDR3 sequence: CASSQDRTRAYNEQFF. CDR3 DNA: TGCGCCAGCAGCCAAGATAGGACTAGAGCCTACAATGAGCAGTTCTTC.

J is TRBJ1-5 and V is TRBV5-6, with D hard to call. In germline, CDR1 is SGHDT, CDR2 YYEEEE. Trimming shortened V by 5 bases and J by 4 bases, and 10 bases separated the two germline ends. The CDR3 covers 13 residues. The CDR3 spells CASSSGQNQPQHF. CDR3 bases: TGTGCCAGCAGTTCTGGGCAGAATCAGCCCCAGCATTTT.

The gene calls are TRBV19 and TRBJ2-2; 7 nucleotides match TRBD2. Germline loops: CDR1 LNHDA, CDR2 SQIVND (reference sequence). V was clipped by 5 bases and J by 3 bases; unmatched bases: 6. The length of the CDR3 is 15 residues. CDR3: CASSGGAGDTGELFF. Written as DNA, the CDR3 is TGTGCCAGTAGTGGCGGGGCGGGGGACACCGGGGAGCTGTTTTTT. Using reference TRBV19 and TRBJ2-2 for the parts outside the CDR3, the full variable domain is DGGITQSPKYLFRKEGQNVTLSCEQNLNHDAMYWYRQDPGQGLRLIYYSQIVNDFQKGDIAEGYSVSREKKESFPLTVTSAQKNPTAFYLCASSGGAGDTGELFFGEGSRLTVL.

J is TRBJ2-7 and V is TRBV10-1, with TRBD1 as a possible D gene (6 bases). Deletions cut 4 bases from V and 3 bases from J, with 13 bases between. The CDR3 runs 14 residues. Germline V lookup: CDR1 WNHNN, CDR2 SYGVQD (reference sequence). The CDR3 region is CASSGTEALYEQYF. CDR3 bases: TGCGCCAGCAGTGGGACAGAGGCCCTCTACGAGCAGTACTTC.

This clone was seen a few times. The genes are TRBV5-1 and TRBJ2-3; 15 bases align to TRBD2. The germline V gene has CDR1 SGHRS and CDR2 YFSETQ. After removal of 7 bases from V and 4 bases from J, the junction contained 4 bases not matched to a gene. This CDR3 comprises 15 residues. The CDR3 region has the DNA TGCGCCAGCGCGCGGACTAGCGGGAGGGCAGATACGCAGTATTTT. The encoded protein is CASARTSGRADTQYF.

This sequence joins TRBV18 and TRBJ2-1; 10 positions match TRBD1. The trim removed 1 base at V and 3 bases at J, leaving 12 bases unmatched. The length of the CDR3 is 19 residues. The germline V gene encodes CDR1 KGHSH and CDR2 LQKENI. Here the CDR3 DNA reads TGTGCCAGCTCACCACTGGGGATAACGGGACAGGGGAACTACAATGAGCAGTTCTTC. Translation gives CASSPLGITGQGNYNEQFF.

The rearrangement links TRBV14 to TRBJ1-1; D is unclear. The CDR3 is 13 amino acids. CDR1 and CDR2 from the germline V gene are SGHDN and FVKESK. The germline V and J ends were trimmed by 4 bases and 3 bases, with 9 bases remaining between them. Here the CDR3 reads CASSLGPDTEAFF. The CDR3 region has the DNA TGTGCCAGCAGCCTCGGTCCCGACACTGAAGCTTTCTTT.

The genes are TRBV6-1 and TRBJ2-4; 12 positions agree with TRBD1. This CDR3 is 16 amino acids long. CDR1 is MNHNS, CDR2 SASEGT, per germline. V trimming: 3 bases; J trimming: 6 bases; junction bases outside the gene matches: 6. In DNA form, the CDR3 reads TGTGCCAGCAGTGAGGGGACAGGGGGCTTCGGAAACATTCAGTACTTC. It is translated as CASSEGTGGFGNIQYF.

V and J are TRBV4-3 and TRBJ2-2, with D possibly matching TRBD2 (7 bases). V dropped 0 bases and J dropped 6 bases, with 11 bases sitting between them. Germline V gives CDR1 LGHNA, CDR2 YSLEER. CDR3 length: 15 amino acids. The DNA of the CDR3 is TGCGCCAGCAGCCAAGAAGGGGGGGTAGCCGGGGAGCTGTTTTTT. Protein: CASSQEGGVAGELFF.

The rearrangement joins TRBV6-5 to TRBJ1-2; 10 bases line up with TRBD1. The germline V gene has CDR1 MNHEY and CDR2 SVGAGI. V was clipped by 6 bases and J by 8 bases; unmatched bases: 6. The CDR3 runs to 13 residues. In nucleotides, the CDR3 is TGTGCCAGCAGCCCGGGACAGGGGAGAGGCTACACCTTC. It specifies CASSPGQGRGYTF.

This clone was seen just once. This chain links TRBV9 with TRBJ2-2, with 13 bases identical to TRBD2. The CDR3 has 19 residues. The ends lost 0 bases at V and 4 bases at J; junction bases unmatched: 9. CDR1 and CDR2 (germline): SGDLS, YYNGEE. CDR3 residues: CASSVGTNRLAGGTGELFF. The CDR3 DNA reads TGTGCCAGCAGCGTAGGGACCAACCGACTAGCGGGAGGCACCGGGGAGCTGTTTTTT.

The chain carries TRBV27 and TRBJ2-3; 13 bases align to TRBD2. Germline V gene sequence: CDR1 MNHEY, CDR2 SMNVEV (reference sequence). Trimming removed 5 bases from V and 3 bases from J; junction bases left unmatched: 5. The CDR3 runs to 16 residues. The chain's CDR3 is CASSKGLAGATDTQYF. Here the CDR3 DNA reads TGTGCCAGCAGTAAAGGACTAGCGGGGGCAACAGATACGCAGTATTTT.

The chain joins TRBV6-1 to TRBJ1-1; possible D gene TRBD1, 5 bases. The length of the CDR3 is 14 residues. The V gene lost 2 bases and the J gene lost 5 bases, with 12 bases spanning the gap. Germline V gives CDR1 MNHNS, CDR2 SASEGT. CDR3 sequence: CASSERRGGTEAFF. As DNA, the CDR3 is TGTGCCAGCAGTGAAAGGAGGGGTGGGACTGAAGCTTTCTTT.

The chain recombines TRBV5-6 with TRBJ2-7, with D maybe TRBD1 (5 bases). Germline V gene data show CDR1 as SGHDT and CDR2 as YYEEEE. V lost 1 base, J lost 8 bases, and 16 bases lay in between. The CDR3 totals 14 residues. The DNA for the CDR3 is TGTGCCAGCAGCTTGCGAGACAGCCCTCGCAAGCAGTACTTC. This codes for CASSLRDSPRKQYF.

This clone was observed a single time. The genes are TRBV6-5 and TRBJ1-2; TRBD1 agrees at 9 bases. The ends lost 4 bases at V and 14 bases at J; junction bases unmatched: 14. This CDR3 has 14 amino acids. Germline CDR1 and CDR2: MNHEY and SVGAGI. As DNA, the CDR3 is TGTGCCAGCAGTTCGAACGAAATGACAGGGGGTGCTACCTTC. Amino acid sequence: CASSSNEMTGGATF.

V gene TRBV5-1 combines with J gene TRBJ2-1, with 10 bases identical to TRBD2. Germline-derived CDR1 and CDR2 are SGHRS and YFSETQ. The ends lost 0 bases at V and 7 bases at J; junction bases unmatched: 10. The CDR3 is made up of 17 amino acids. The CDR3, as DNA: TGCGCCAGCAGCTTGGTGGGGCTAGCGGGAGTAGTAAATGAGCAGTTCTTC. It encodes CASSLVGLAGVVNEQFF.

This sequence joins TRBV14 and TRBJ1-4; TRBD1 matches 8 bases. V dropped 6 bases and J dropped 11; count of bases not matched to a gene: 11. The germline V gene encodes CDR1 SGHDN and CDR2 FVKESK. The CDR3 is made up of 14 amino acids. CDR3 amino acids: CASSLGQGLAKLFF. The CDR3 DNA reads TGTGCCAGCAGTCTCGGACAGGGTTTGGCGAAACTGTTTTTT.

This clone showed up just a few times. This chain connects TRBV7-2 to TRBJ1-5; a weak D match, TRBD1 (6 bases). This CDR3 has 15 amino acids. The germline CDR1 and CDR2 sequences are SGHTA and FQGNSA. V lost 1 base and J lost 5, with 12 bases in between. CDR3: CASSLDRVTHQPQHF. CDR3 bases: TGTGCCAGCAGCTTAGACAGGGTCACGCATCAGCCCCAGCATTTT.

This clone came up once. CDR3: CASSLGPGTINTIYF. The CDR3 coding sequence is TGTGCCAGCAGCTTGGGTCCCGGGACAATAAACACCATATATTTT. The V and J genes are TRBV5-5 and TRBJ1-3, with D perhaps matching TRBD1 (6 bases). The CDR3 contains 15 residues. Trimming removed 0 bases at V and 6 bases at J, with 13 bases between. Germline values: CDR1 SGHKS, CDR2 YYEKEE (reference sequence).

The chain recombines TRBV5-1 with TRBJ2-1; a possible D gene is TRBD2 (5 bases). The CDR3 is 15 residues long. CDR1 and CDR2 from the germline V gene are SGHRS and YFSETQ. Trimming took 4 bases from V and 0 from J, leaving 11 bases between them. DNA for the CDR3: TGCGCCAGCAGCCCGGAACTAGGCTCCTACAATGAGCAGTTCTTC. Protein: CASSPELGSYNEQFF.

The J gene is TRBJ2-5, the V gene TRBV25-1, with D tentatively TRBD1 (5 bases). Germline CDR1 is MGHDK and CDR2 is SYGVNS. This CDR3 comprises 14 residues. V gave up 4 bases and J gave up 2 bases, with 11 bases separating them. The CDR3 region is CASSGDQGQETQYF. As DNA, the CDR3 is TGTGCCAGCAGTGGAGACCAGGGACAAGAGACCCAGTACTTC. Based on the CDR3 plus reference TRBV25-1 and TRBJ2-5, the full variable domain is EADIYQTPRYLVIGTGKKITLECSQTMGHDKMYWYQQDPGMELHLIHYSYGVNSTEKGDLSSESTVSRIRTEHFPLTLESARPSHTSQYLCASSGDQGQETQYFGPGTRLLVL.

The chain uses TRBV15 and TRBJ2-5; D remains unclear. The CDR3 runs 14 residues. V lost 4 bases and J lost 5, with 14 bases in between. Germline values: CDR1 LNHNV, CDR2 YYDKDF (reference sequence). The CDR3 bases are TGTGCCACCAGCACTTACGACTCCCGCGAGACCCAGTACTTC. Protein: CATSTYDSRETQYF.

This chain uses TRBV10-3 with TRBJ2-7; 10 bases line up with TRBD2. V trimming: 3 bases; J trimming: 5 bases; junction bases outside the gene matches: 1. The CDR3 has 13 amino acids. Germline values: CDR1 ENHRY, CDR2 SYGVKD. CDR3 region: CAISELAGHEQYF. The DNA of the CDR3 is TGTGCCATCAGTGAACTAGCGGGACACGAGCAGTACTTC.

The chain carries TRBV5-1 and TRBJ2-1; 7 nucleotides line up with TRBD2. CDR3 size: 15 residues. V dropped 2 bases and J dropped 0; count of bases not matched to a gene: 2. CDR1 and CDR2 from the germline V gene are SGHRS and YFSETQ. The CDR3: CASSLPGGSYNEQFF. CDR3 DNA sequence: TGCGCCAGCAGCTTACCGGGGGGCTCCTACAATGAGCAGTTCTTC.